This entry features one T cell receptor (beta chain) sequence. This record belongs to a study of blood T cell repertoires in COVID-19. In the original processing: Reference gene primer amplification gave nucleated cell count estimates. The method was immunoSEQ multiplex PCR; TCRdb's version includes in-frame clones alone and lacks a portion of them. D and trimming were read from the DNA, whereas the V and J calls and clone size are those reported in that table. The sample yields under 250,000 clones, roughly 88% seen once. Germline V gene sequence: CDR1 MNHEY, CDR2 SVGAGI. The V end lost 6 bases, the J end lost 1 base, and 12 bases lay between the germline ends. The CDR3 consists of 14 residues.

The chain employs TRBV6-5 and TRBJ1-1; D is unclear. The specimen was peripheral blood. This receptor was taken from a woman over 75 with COVID-19, enrolled during active disease. CDR3 in DNA: TGTGCCAGCAGCCCCCCGAACTGGAACACTGAAGCTTTCTTT. Translating gives CASSPPNWNTEAFF.